The 27 T cell receptor beta chains below come from one sample, sequenced in a study of shared clonotypes between healthy human individuals. The protocol was immunoSEQ multiplex PCR, while the TCRdb copy is restricted to in-frame clones and leaves out a portion. The table includes about a million clones, more than 65% detected once. Sequencing was done on a sample of memory CD4+ T cells sorted from blood. The subset was: CD45RA-negative fraction. These receptors were obtained from a man aged 18 to 29 in good health.

This chain connects TRBV19 to TRBJ2-5, with 8 bases matching TRBD1. Germline V gene sequence: CDR1 LNHDA, CDR2 SQIVND (reference sequence). This CDR3 region has 14 residues. The V gene end was trimmed by 2 bases and the J gene end by 7 bases; junction bases not matched to a gene: 6. The CDR3 reads CASSIQGAGSTQYF. The DNA of the CDR3 is TGTGCCAGTAGTATACAGGGGGCCGGGTCGACCCAGTACTTC.

This chain connects TRBV12-2 to TRBJ2-5. TRBV12-2 is listed as a pseudogene. The CDR3 sequence is 15 residues long. The chain's CDR3 is CASRFQPGHRQTQYF. CDR3 DNA sequence: TGTGCAAGTCGCTTTCAACCGGGGCATCGGCAGACCCAGTACTTC.

This chain uses TRBV14 with TRBJ2-3, with a weak D call TRBD1 (7 bases). This CDR3 spans 17 amino acids. CDR1 is SGHDN and CDR2 is FVKESK in the germline V gene. Trimming took off 2 bases at V and 1 base at J, with 16 bases between the two ends. The CDR3 loop reads CASSQQTGRWGTDTQYF. Here the CDR3 DNA reads TGTGCCAGCAGCCAACAGACAGGGAGGTGGGGCACAGATACGCAGTATTTT.

This clone was seen only once. The chain couples TRBV5-8 to TRBJ2-7, with a weak D call TRBD2 (5 bases). V shed 5 bases and J shed 1 base, with 19 bases lying between them. Germline V gene data show CDR1 as SGHTS and CDR2 as YDEGEE. The CDR3 has 16 amino acids. This CDR3 reads CASSPFYGEQSYEQYF. The DNA for the CDR3 is TGTGCCAGCAGTCCGTTTTATGGGGAGCAATCCTACGAGCAGTACTTC. Variable domain in full (rest from reference TRBV5-8 and TRBJ2-7): EAGVTQSPTHLIKTRGQQATLRCSPISGHTSVYWYQQALGLGLQFLLWYDEGEERNRGNFPPRFSGRQFPNYSSELNVNALELEDSALYLCASSPFYGEQSYEQYFGPGTRLTVT.

The chain employs TRBV29-1 and TRBJ2-5; TRBD1 might be the D (5 bases). The end of the DNA is better explained by TRBJ2-7, so the J call may be wrong. The germline gives CDR1 SQVTM, CDR2 ANQGSEA. The CDR3 totals 13 residues. The CDR3 DNA is TGCAGCGTTGAAACAGGACGCTCCTACGAGCAGTACTTC. It codes for CSVETGRSYEQYF.

This clone appeared once. The germline gene is not matched at one end of the junction; a read error may be the cause. The chain has TRBV7-7 and TRBJ2-3, with 9 bases aligning to TRBD2. This CDR3 is built from 16 residues. Germline-derived CDR1 and CDR2 are SSHAT and FNYEAQ (reference sequence). The CDR3 sequence is CASSLGGSGSSDTQYF. The CDR3 DNA follows: TGTGCTAGCAGCTTAGGCGGTAGCGGGAGTTCAGATACGCAGTATTTT.

In this sample, this clone turned up once. This may stem from a read error, because a much larger clone lies one nucleotide away. The sample carries other DNA sequences with the same CDR3. V usage is TRBV6-1 and J usage is TRBJ2-7; TRBD1 aligns across 7 bases. Germline CDR1 reads MNHNS; CDR2 reads SASEGT. V lost 6 bases, J lost 1 base, and 3 bases stayed unmatched. The CDR3 covers 13 residues. In DNA, the CDR3 is TGTGCCAGCAGCCCGGGACAGTCCTACGAGCAGTACTTC. Its protein is CASSPGQSYEQYF.

The V and J genes are TRBV7-9 and TRBJ1-2; 8 positions match TRBD1. This CDR3 has 15 residues. V lost 5 bases and J lost 8; bases outside the gene matches: 13. Per the germline V gene, CDR1 is SEHNR and CDR2 is FQNEAQ (reference sequence). CDR3 in DNA: TGTGCCAGCAGCATAACGGACAGGGACATCAGGGGCTACACCTTC. Amino acids: CASSITDRDIRGYTF.

The chain is built from TRBV6-5 and TRBJ1-2; 10 bases agree with TRBD1. Germline trimming cut 2 bases from V and 4 bases from J; bases unmatched to any gene: 4. Germline CDR1 MNHEY, CDR2 SVGAGI. The CDR3 has 15 residues. The CDR3: CASSYRTGGGYGYTF. As DNA, the CDR3 is TGTGCCAGCAGTTACCGGACAGGGGGTGGCTATGGCTACACCTTC.

CDR3 coding DNA: TGCGCCAGCAGCACACAGGGGGCGCGGGGAGTCAACATTCAGTACTTC. Translated, it gives CASSTQGARGVNIQYF. This chain links TRBV5-1 with TRBJ2-4, with TRBD1 matching 9 bases. The J segment lost 7 bases and the V segment lost 4 bases, leaving 12 bases of the junction unmatched. Germline V gene sequence: CDR1 SGHRS, CDR2 YFSETQ. This CDR3 is 16 amino acids long.

J is TRBJ2-6 and V is TRBV7-8; D possibly corresponds to TRBD1 (5 bases). Germline assignment: CDR1 SGHVS and CDR2 FQNEAQ. The CDR3 runs to 16 residues. V was trimmed by 2 bases and J by 4 bases, leaving 12 bases between them. The CDR3 spells CASSLSGYAGANVLTF. The CDR3 DNA sequence: TGTGCCAGCAGCTTATCAGGGTACGCAGGGGCCAACGTCCTGACTTTC.

This chain joins TRBV5-1 and TRBJ1-4; D gene uncertain. The CDR3 loop spans 13 amino acids. Trimming cost V 0 bases and J 3 bases, with 3 bases left between them. CDR1 and CDR2 from the germline V gene are SGHRS and YFSETQ. CDR3 residues: CASSLVSNEKLFF. The DNA for the CDR3 is TGCGCCAGCAGCTTGGTTTCTAATGAAAAACTGTTTTTT.

The chain links TRBV6-5 to TRBJ1-5; D gene uncertain. Trimming cost V 2 bases and J 3 bases, with 8 bases left between them. The CDR3 loop spans 14 amino acids. Germline-derived CDR1 and CDR2 are MNHEY and SVGAGI. The CDR3: CASSYVSNNQPQHF. The CDR3 DNA reads as TGTGCCAGCAGTTACGTTTCCAACAATCAGCCCCAGCATTTT.

The chain recombines TRBV28 with TRBJ1-1, with no clear D. V was shortened by 2 bases and J by 9 bases, with 7 bases between the two germline ends. Germline CDR1 MDHEN, CDR2 SYDVKM. The CDR3 contains 11 residues. The CDR3 DNA reads as TGTGCCAGCAGTTTAGGAGGGAAAGCTTTCTTT. It encodes CASSLGGKAFF.

Only a few counts were recorded for this clone. This rearrangement joins TRBV28 to TRBJ1-6; TRBD1 might be the D (5 bases). Germline CDR1 reads MDHEN; CDR2 reads SYDVKM. The CDR3 is made up of 13 amino acids. V was trimmed by 8 bases and J by 9 bases, leaving 14 bases between them. The CDR3 region has the DNA TGTGCCAGCCTTCCGGGACGAAGTTCACCCCTCCACTTT. Its translation: CASLPGRSSPLHF.

The V call is TRBV9, the J call TRBJ2-5, with 10 bases fitting TRBD2. The CDR3 is 15 residues long. Losses at the gene ends were 3 bases for V and 5 bases for J; bases not matched to a gene: 7. The germline V gene has CDR1 SGDLS and CDR2 YYNGEE. CDR3 sequence reads: CASSGSGGPWETQYF. CDR3 coding DNA: TGTGCCAGCAGCGGTAGCGGGGGGCCCTGGGAGACCCAGTACTTC. Full variable domain (rest looked up from reference TRBV9 and TRBJ2-5): DSGVTQTPKHLITATGQRVTLRCSPRSGDLSVYWYQQSLDQGLQFLIQYYNGEERAKGNILERFSAQQFPDLHSELNLSSLELGDSALYFCASSGSGGPWETQYFGPGTRLLVL.

The chain joins TRBV9 to TRBJ1-3; D remains unclear. This CDR3 region has 16 residues. V lost 0 bases, J lost 3 bases, and 13 bases lay in between. Germline-derived CDR1 and CDR2 are SGDLS and YYNGEE. CDR3 loop: CASSVAALQIGNTIYF. CDR3 in DNA: TGTGCCAGCAGCGTAGCGGCTTTGCAGATTGGAAACACCATATATTTT.

For this clone: The identical CDR3 is also encoded by other nucleotide sequences in the sample. V and J are TRBV7-9 and TRBJ2-7; 7 bases are a match to TRBD1. The germline V gene has CDR1 SEHNR and CDR2 FQNEAQ (reference sequence). The CDR3 sequence is 14 residues long. J gave up 3 bases and V 1 base, and 3 bases lay outside the gene matches. CDR3 protein: CASSLGPGGYEQYF. The CDR3 coding sequence is TGTGCCAGCAGCTTAGGGCCAGGGGGCTACGAGCAGTACTTC.

The V gene is TRBV12-5, the J gene TRBJ2-1; 7 bases align to TRBD2. This CDR3 contains 17 residues. CDR1 and CDR2 (germline): LGHNT, FRNRAP. The V segment lost 1 base and the J segment 4 bases; nucleotides outside the gene matches: 10. The CDR3 DNA sequence: TGTGCTAGTGGTTTGGCTACTGGACCGGGACTATACAATGAGCAGTTCTTC. Translation gives CASGLATGPGLYNEQFF.

About this clone: Other DNA sequences within the sample encode an identical CDR3. The V gene is TRBV5-1, the J gene TRBJ2-5, with a possible D match to TRBD2 (5 bases). CDR1 and CDR2 from the germline V gene are SGHRS and YFSETQ. The CDR3 loop spans 13 amino acids. Between the trimmed V and J ends, which lost 0 bases and 5 bases, there was a span of 8 bases. CDR3 amino acids: CASSLAGKETQYF. CDR3 coding DNA: TGCGCCAGCAGCTTGGCCGGGAAGGAGACCCAGTACTTC.

This chain links TRBV6-1 with TRBJ1-2; D may be TRBD1 (5 bases). Trimming left V 6 bases short and J 4 bases short, with 12 bases between. The CDR3 consists of 13 residues. The V gene's germline CDR1 is MNHNS and CDR2 SASEGT. CDR3: CASRGEGFYGYTF. Written as DNA, the CDR3 is TGTGCCAGCAGGGGGGAGGGGTTCTATGGCTACACCTTC.

The table lists this clone with a few counts. V gene TRBV7-9 combines with J gene TRBJ2-2; D might be TRBD1 (5 bases). Trimming cost V 7 bases and J 0 bases, with 12 bases left between them. Germline CDR1 reads SEHNR; CDR2 reads FQNEAQ (reference sequence). The CDR3 length is 15 residues. The CDR3 coding sequence is TGTGCCAGCACCTTGGACAACCCGAACACCGGGGAGCTGTTTTTT. Amino acids: CASTLDNPNTGELFF.

The chain carries TRBV6-5 and TRBJ1-2; possible D gene TRBD1, 5 bases. Per germline, CDR1 MNHEY and CDR2 SVGAGI. V was clipped by 2 bases and J by 7 bases, with 11 bases between them. This CDR3 is built from 13 residues. Written as DNA, the CDR3 is TGTGCCAGCAGTTACGCGGGGGTGGGTGGCTACACCTTC. It yields the protein CASSYAGVGGYTF.

This chain links TRBV7-2 with TRBJ2-4; the D gene is possibly TRBD1 (6 bases). V lost 4 bases to trimming and J lost 2 bases, with 15 bases between them. The germline V gene has CDR1 SGHTA and CDR2 FQGNSA. The CDR3 totals 16 residues. DNA of the CDR3: TGTGCCAGCAGCTCATCAAGACAGGTCTCCAAAAACATTCAGTACTTC. This sequence encodes CASSSSRQVSKNIQYF.

In this sample, this clone turned up a few times. The chain joins TRBV29-1 to TRBJ1-3; D gene ambiguous. Looked up from germline, CDR1 is SQVTM and CDR2 is ANQGSEA. The CDR3 is 11 amino acids. V was clipped by 6 bases and J by 7 bases, with 10 bases between them. The CDR3 DNA reads TGCAGCGTGGCAATAGGGAACACCATATATTTT. Encoded protein: CSVAIGNTIYF. Full variable domain (outside the CDR3, taken from reference TRBV29-1 and TRBJ1-3): SAVISQKPSRDICQRGTSLTIQCQVDSQVTMMFWYRQQPGQSLTLIATANQGSEATYESGFVIDKFPISRPNLTFSTLTVSNMSPEDSSIYLCSVAIGNTIYFGEGSWLTVV.

The chain couples TRBV6-6 to TRBJ1-5; the D is unclear. V was shortened by 8 bases and J by 6 bases, with 11 bases between the two germline ends. Germline V gene data show CDR1 as MNHNY and CDR2 as SVGAGI (reference sequence). This CDR3 comprises 12 residues. CDR3 DNA: TGTGCCAGCGAAAGACCATCTCAGCCCCAGCATTTT. Protein sequence: CASERPSQPQHF.

The V and J genes are TRBV7-2 and TRBJ1-5, with a possible D match to TRBD1 (5 bases). The length of the CDR3 is 15 residues. The V end was cut by 5 bases, the J end by 3 bases, with 14 bases between. Germline values: CDR1 SGHTA, CDR2 FQGNSA. The CDR3 nucleotides are TGTGCCAGCAGCCGACGGGACCTACACAATCAGCCCCAGCATTTT. Its protein product is CASSRRDLHNQPQHF.